Each of the 21 T cell receptor beta chains below was sequenced from the same sample in a study of CD8 T cells in ankylosing spondylitis. Using its own MiXCR run on the 5' RACE reads, TCRdb lists one record per CDR3 protein. This sample yields 130,000 or so distinct CDR3 sequences, of which approximately 6.8% are seen a single time; 9% to 15% belongs to the top ten. The material sequenced was blood, either unsorted or a sorted T cell fraction (not recorded which). All receptors come from a male donor with ankylosing spondylitis or in good health (not recorded which).

In this sample, this clonotype turned up many times. The chain combines TRBV10-1 with TRBJ2-3, with 12 bases aligning to TRBD1. With V trimmed by 4 bases and J by 3 bases, 2 bases remained unmatched. This CDR3 contains 15 residues. Germline V gene data show CDR1 as WNHNN and CDR2 as SYGVQD (reference sequence). Written as DNA, the CDR3 is TGCGCCAGCAGTGTGGGACAGGGGGCAACAGATACGCAGTATTTT. Its protein is CASSVGQGATDTQYF.

There are many counts of this clonotype. The chain couples TRBV20-1 to TRBJ1-1, with D possibly being TRBD1 (5 bases). There are 12 residues in the CDR3. The V gene's germline CDR1 is DFQATT and CDR2 SNEGSKA (reference sequence). V was clipped by 6 bases and J by 7 bases, with 15 bases between them. As DNA, the CDR3 is TGCAGTGCGCCGGGGCTCAACTTTGAAGCTTTCTTT. Encoded protein: CSAPGLNFEAFF.

This clonotype occurred many times. J is TRBJ1-5 and V is TRBV7-2, with TRBD1 matching 9 bases. Germline-derived CDR1 and CDR2 are SGHTA and FQGNSA. The trim removed 5 bases at V and 3 bases at J, leaving 2 bases unmatched. This CDR3 has 14 amino acids. DNA of the CDR3: TGTGCCAGCAGCGGACAGGGGAACAATCAGCCCCAGCATTTT. Translating it yields CASSGQGNNQPQHF.

This clonotype was recorded at least ten times. The CDR3 sequence: CSARALPTTNEKLFF. CDR3 nucleotide sequence: TGCAGTGCTAGGGCCTTGCCCACAACTAATGAAAAACTGTTTTTT. V and J are TRBV20-1 and TRBJ1-4, with unresolved D. Trimming removed 3 bases from V and 0 bases from J, with 11 bases in between. CDR1 and CDR2 (germline): DFQATT, SNEGSKA (reference sequence). CDR3 length: 15 amino acids.

There are many counts of this clonotype. The chain is built from TRBV4-1 and TRBJ1-1, with 8 bases lining up with TRBD1. Trimming cost V 4 bases and J 6 bases; bases outside gene matches: 7. The CDR3 has 14 residues. Per germline, CDR1 MGHRA and CDR2 YSYEKL. The CDR3 region is CASSPPDRGAEAFF. In DNA form, the CDR3 reads TGCGCCAGCAGCCCCCCCGACAGGGGCGCTGAAGCTTTCTTT.

This clonotype was observed at least ten times. V gene TRBV28 combines with J gene TRBJ2-7; 8 bases match TRBD1. V dropped 1 base and J dropped 3; count of bases not matched to a gene: 14. The CDR3 consists of 18 residues. The germline V gene has CDR1 MDHEN and CDR2 SYDVKM. DNA of the CDR3: TGTGCCAGCAGTTTATCAGGGGGCTGGCGGGAAGGTAACTACGAGCAGTACTTC. This codes for CASSLSGGWREGNYEQYF.

The table lists this clonotype with many counts. The chain couples TRBV5-1 to TRBJ1-1; no definite D call. CDR3 length: 14 amino acids. The V gene lost 4 bases and the J gene lost 1 base, with 11 bases spanning the gap. The germline gives CDR1 SGHRS, CDR2 YFSETQ. The CDR3 bases are TGCGCCAGCAGCGGGTCACCAGGGAACACTGAAGCTTTCTTT. Translating gives CASSGSPGNTEAFF. Variable domain in full (rest from reference TRBV5-1 and TRBJ1-1): KAGVTQTPRYLIKTRGQQVTLSCSPISGHRSVSWYQQTPGQGLQFLFEYFSETQRNKGNFPGRFSGRQFSNSRSEMNVSTLELGDSALYLCASSGSPGNTEAFFGQGTRLTVV.

This clonotype was detected many times. This chain connects TRBV12-3 or TRBV12-4 to TRBJ1-2; no clear D. V lost 7 bases, J lost 4 bases, and 16 bases lay in between. The CDR3 totals 14 residues. Here the CDR3 DNA reads TGTGCCAGCACCTCTTGGGCCAGGTCCTATGGCTACACCTTC. Amino acid sequence: CASTSWARSYGYTF.

This clonotype was counted between two and nine times. This chain connects TRBV7-8 to TRBJ2-6; weak D call: TRBD2 (5 bases). The CDR3 covers 16 residues. V was pared by 8 bases and J by 1 base, with 15 bases between. CDR1 SGHVS and CDR2 FQNEAQ come from the germline V gene. The CDR3 DNA reads TGTGCCAGCGGCCGAGGGTTCCCGTCTGGGGCCAACGTCCTGACTTTC. This sequence encodes CASGRGFPSGANVLTF. The variable domain in full, completed from reference TRBV7-8 and TRBJ2-6, reads GAGVSQSPRYKVAKRGQDVALRCDPISGHVSLFWYQQALGQGPEFLTYFQNEAQLDKSGLPSDRFFAERPEGSVSTLKIQRTQQEDSAVYLCASGRGFPSGANVLTFGAGSRLTVL.

This clonotype has ten or more counts. V gene TRBV20-1 combines with J gene TRBJ1-3, with D perhaps TRBD1 (5 bases). The V end was cut by 2 bases, the J end by 2 bases, with 13 bases between. This CDR3 contains 15 residues. Per germline, CDR1 DFQATT and CDR2 SNEGSKA (reference sequence). CDR3: CSARLGESAGNTIYF. The CDR3, as DNA: TGCAGTGCTAGATTGGGGGAGTCGGCTGGAAACACCATATATTTT.

This clonotype was counted a few times. The chain combines TRBV30 with TRBJ2-7; D gene ambiguous. The V gene's germline CDR1 is GTSNPN and CDR2 SVGIG (reference sequence). V dropped 0 bases and J dropped 4 bases, with 7 bases sitting between them. The CDR3 totals 12 residues. The CDR3 loop is CAWSVWRYEQYF. Written as DNA, the CDR3 is TGTGCCTGGAGTGTATGGCGGTACGAGCAGTACTTC.

The V and J genes are TRBV12-3 or TRBV12-4 and TRBJ2-5; unclear D gene. This CDR3 region has 12 residues. Trimming cost V 8 bases and J 4 bases, with 11 bases left between them. In nucleotides, the CDR3 is TGTGCCAGCGCACTCGGGCGAGAGACCCAGTACTTC. It translates to CASALGRETQYF.

This clonotype came up many times. V is TRBV28 and J is TRBJ2-3; TRBD2 agrees at 8 bases. V lost 1 base to trimming and J lost 1 base; unmatched junction nucleotides: 1. This CDR3 contains 15 residues. Germline V gene lookup returns CDR1 MDHEN and CDR2 SYDVKM. CDR3 loop: CASSLSTSGTDTQYF. DNA of the CDR3: TGTGCCAGCAGTTTATCGACTAGCGGCACAGATACGCAGTATTTT.

The table lists this clonotype with many counts. The rearrangement links TRBV9 to TRBJ1-2; 8 nucleotides line up with TRBD1. The V gene end was trimmed by 3 bases and the J gene end by 2 bases; junction bases not matched to a gene: 6. The germline gives CDR1 SGDLS, CDR2 YYNGEE. The CDR3 has 15 amino acids. In DNA, the CDR3 is TGTGCCAGCAGCGCCGAGGACAGGGCCAACTATGGCTACACCTTC. Translating it yields CASSAEDRANYGYTF.

In this sample, this clonotype turned up many times. The chain is built from TRBV7-2 and TRBJ2-5; either TRBD1 or TRBD2 may supply D (7 bases each). Per germline, CDR1 SGHTA and CDR2 FQGNSA. The CDR3 is 16 residues long. The ends were cut back, 5 bases at V and 5 bases at J, with 21 bases in the middle. CDR3 DNA: TGTGCCAGCAGCCGGACAACAGGGGCCGGGGGGGAGACCCAGTACTTC. This codes for CASSRTTGAGGETQYF. The complete variable domain, with remaining parts taken from reference TRBV7-2 and TRBJ2-5, reads GAGVSQSPSNKVTEKGKDVELRCDPISGHTALYWYRQSLGQGLEFLIYFQGNSAPDKSGLPSDRFSAERTGGSVSTLTIQRTQQEDSAVYLCASSRTTGAGGETQYFGPGTRLLVL.

Many counts were recorded for this clonotype. The chain links TRBV5-1 to TRBJ2-7; D gene ambiguous. The germline CDR1 and CDR2 sequences are SGHRS and YFSETQ. V lost 0 bases and J 0 bases, leaving 13 bases between the germline ends. The CDR3 is made up of 16 amino acids. The CDR3 reads CASSLASAPSSYEQYF. DNA of the CDR3: TGCGCCAGCAGCTTGGCCTCGGCACCTAGCTCCTACGAGCAGTACTTC.

This clonotype has a count of ten or more. The genes are TRBV3-1 and TRBJ1-1; TRBD1 agrees at 9 bases. V trimming: 0 bases; J trimming: 5 bases; junction bases outside the gene matches: 4. The CDR3 has 15 amino acids. In germline, CDR1 is LGHDT, CDR2 YNNKEL (reference sequence). This CDR3 is CASSQDNRGQTEAFF. CDR3 in DNA: TGTGCCAGCAGCCAAGACAACAGGGGGCAGACTGAAGCTTTCTTT. Full variable domain (missing parts from reference TRBV3-1 and TRBJ1-1): DTAVSQTPKYLVTQMGNDKSIKCEQNLGHDTMYWYKQDSKKFLKIMFSYNNKELIINETVPNRFSPKSPDKAHLNLHINSLELGDSAVYFCASSQDNRGQTEAFFGQGTRLTVV.

This clonotype was observed many times. The genes are TRBV5-1 and TRBJ1-1, with a possible D match to TRBD1 (5 bases). The CDR3 spans 12 residues. Per germline, CDR1 SGHRS and CDR2 YFSETQ. The V gene lost 2 bases and the J gene lost 5 bases, with 7 bases spanning the gap. The CDR3 coding sequence is TGCGCCAGCAGCTTCGCAGGGACTGAAGCTTTCTTT. This sequence encodes CASSFAGTEAFF.

In regard to this clonotype: A much larger clone lies one base from this, so it may be a read error. CDR3 nucleotides: TGTACCAGCAGACCCTCAGGAGCGGCTCAGCCCCAGCATTTT. It is translated as CTSRPSGAAQPQHF. The genes are TRBV7-2 and TRBJ1-5; no clear D. Looked up from germline, CDR1 is SGHTA and CDR2 is FQGNSA. This CDR3 comprises 14 residues. The V and J ends lost 6 bases and 6 bases respectively, with 15 bases between them.

This chain connects TRBV7-9 to TRBJ2-5, with no clear D. This CDR3 spans 13 amino acids. Trimming stripped 4 bases from V and 9 bases from J, with 15 bases between. The germline gives CDR1 SEHNR, CDR2 FQNEAQ (reference sequence). CDR3 amino acids: CASSSPTSRPQYF. The DNA for the CDR3 is TGTGCCAGCAGCTCCCCGACTTCCCGGCCCCAGTACTTC.

This clonotype was seen at least ten times. The chain combines TRBV5-6 with TRBJ2-3; D is uncertain. Germline assignment: CDR1 SGHDT and CDR2 YYEEEE. The V end was cut by 7 bases, the J end by 2 bases, with 14 bases between. The CDR3 has 14 amino acids. The chain's CDR3 is CASLVRSLTDTQYF. CDR3 DNA sequence: TGTGCCAGCCTCGTCCGATCTCTCACAGATACGCAGTATTTT.